This T cell receptor beta chain emerged from a study of blood T cells in healthy people across ages. General study findings and limits: Changes seen in expanded clonotypes were possibly confounded by donor CMV status left unknown.

This CDR3 has 16 residues. CDR1 MNHEY and CDR2 SVGAGI come from the germline V gene. J was trimmed by 3 bases and V by 6 bases; bases with no gene match: 10. Primed by a sample-barcoded 5' primer and a J-beta primer mix, a second PCR proceeded for roughly 7 to 12 cycles. Each CDR3 protein is one row after TCRdb ran MiXCR on the 5' RACE reads. The sample records approximately 800,000 distinct CDR3 sequences, more than 25% being singletons. In the case of this clonotype: Its antigen is not identified.

These sequences were also reported in another study, on T cells of mothers and their children.

The sequence was collected from a boy aged 5-17 years in good health. V and J are TRBV6-5 and TRBJ2-3, with TRBD1 identical over 9 bases. The sample was blood. The CDR3 region has the DNA TGTGCCAGCAGCCGACCTCCGGGACAGGGTACAGATACGCAGTATTTT. This encodes CASSRPPGQGTDTQYF.